These T cell receptor beta chains were read from a single sample in a study of Ad26.COV2.S vaccination and SARS-CoV-2 variants. Libraries were prepared by immunoSEQ multiplex PCR; TCRdb keeps only in-frame clonotypes and omits some of them. Here the sample spans 430,000 or so clones, approximately 92% being singletons. Sequences were derived from peripheral blood, sampled in a trial of Ad26.COV2.S vaccine versus placebo. The receptor source for this set is a person between 18 and 65 years old who received the Ad26.COV2.S COVID-19 vaccine or a placebo. CDR3s include the opening cysteine and the closing phenylalanine or tryptophan. Each record gives: V gene, clone size, D gene, J gene, CDR3 DNA, CDR3 protein. A D gene is named only where the DNA matches it firmly. The size field is filled for only some rows; it gives once, few, many or a size class.

TRBV2	-	-	TRBJ1-3	TGTGCCAGCAGTGAAAAGGTTTGGCGACATGGAAACACCATATATTTT	CASSEKVWRHGNTIYF
TRBV19	-	-	TRBJ1-5	TGTGCCACTTCAGTTCAGGGAAATCAGCCCCAGCATTTT	CATSVQGNQPQHF
TRBV30	-	-	TRBJ2-6	TGTGCCTGGGACGGGCGGGCCAACGTCCTGACTTTC	CAWDGRANVLTF
TRBV5-4	-	TRBD1	TRBJ1-1	TGTGCCAGCAGCAAAGACAGGGGCTCTGAAGCTTTCTTT	CASSKDRGSEAFF
TRBV6-5	-	-	TRBJ2-1	TGTGCCAGCAGTTACAGGGTGGAGAATGAGCAGTTCTTC	CASSYRVENEQFF
TRBV4-1	-	-	TRBJ1-2	TGCGCCAGCAGCCAAGATCGGGTCAGAGACCCTAACTATGGCTACACCTTC	CASSQDRVRDPNYGYTF
TRBV6-5	-	TRBD2	TRBJ2-1	TGTGCCAGCAGTTTGCTAGCGGGAGTTGCTGAGCAGTTCTTC	CASSLLAGVAEQFF
TRBV2	-	-	TRBJ2-7	TGTGCCAGCACAGAGGAGGGAAGCTCCTACGAGCAGTACTTC	CASTEEGSSYEQYF
TRBV28	-	-	TRBJ1-2	TGTGCCAGCAGATGGGGGTCGGTAGGCTACACCTTC	CASRWGSVGYTF
TRBV7-6	-	TRBD2	TRBJ2-1	TGTGCCAGCAGCGCTAGACTAGCGGGAGGTCGCGGACTAGGGTACAATGAGCAGTTCTTC	CASSARLAGGRGLGYNEQFF
TRBV2	-	-	TRBJ2-2	TGTGCCAGCAGTGAGTCAGAACAGACCATCGCGAACACCGGGGAGCTGTTTTTT	CASSESEQTIANTGELFF
TRBV29-1	-	-	TRBJ2-3	TGCAGCGTTGAAGAGGCAGATACGCAGTATTTT	CSVEEADTQYF
TRBV19	-	-	TRBJ2-7	TGTGCCAGTAGTACGGACCTTGCCTCCTACGAGCAGTACTTC	CASSTDLASYEQYF
TRBV19	once	-	TRBJ1-6	TGTGCCAGTACCGAGGGGGAGGGCAGTTCACCCCTCCACTTT	CASTEGEGSSPLHF
TRBV6-5	-	TRBD1	TRBJ1-2	TGTGCCAGCAGTCTCAAGACAGGGAATGGCTACACCTTC	CASSLKTGNGYTF
TRBV7-3	-	-	TRBJ2-2	TGTGCCAGCAGACTTAACACCGGGGAGCTGTTTTTT	CASRLNTGELFF
TRBV10-3	-	-	TRBJ2-2	TGTGCCATCAGGACTGACAAAGAGAACACCGGGGAGCTGTTTTTT	CAIRTDKENTGELFF
TRBV6-5	-	-	TRBJ2-3	TGTGCCAGCAGTTTAGGGACTTCTGCGGCAGATACGCAGTATTTT	CASSLGTSAADTQYF
TRBV12-3/TRBV12-4	-	TRBD1	TRBJ1-2	TGTGCCAGCAGTTCAGGGACAGCTGGCTACACCTTC	CASSSGTAGYTF
TRBV4-3	-	TRBD2	TRBJ2-3	TGCGCCAGCAGCCAAGATGCTAGCGGGAACTCTATGTGGGATACGCAGTATTTT	CASSQDASGNSMWDTQYF
TRBV11-3	-	TRBD1	TRBJ1-3	TGTGCCAGCAGCCCGGGGACAGGGTTTGGAAACACCATATATTTT	CASSPGTGFGNTIYF
TRBV5-4	-	TRBD1	TRBJ2-7	TGTGCCAGCAGCTTGGGTACAGGGGATACCTACGAGCAGTACTTC	CASSLGTGDTYEQYF
TRBV11-2	-	TRBD2	TRBJ2-1	TGTGCCAGCAGCCAAACTAGCGGGAGCGGCGTCTTC	CASSQTSGSGVF
TRBV10-2	-	-	TRBJ2-1	TGCGCCAGCAGTAATATGGGGGTCGATGAGCAGTTCTTC	CASSNMGVDEQFF
TRBV4-1	-	-	TRBJ2-2	TGCGCCAGCAGCCATACGAGACTGCAGACGAACACCGGGGAGCTGTTTTTT	CASSHTRLQTNTGELFF
TRBV4-1	-	-	TRBJ1-6	TGCGCCAGCAGCCAAGGGTCATTAGGCAGGGAGTTAAATTCACCCCTCCACTTT	CASSQGSLGRELNSPLHF
TRBV18	-	TRBD2	TRBJ2-3	TGTGCCAGCTCACCTTATACTAGCGGGAGGATGAATACGCAGTATTTT	CASSPYTSGRMNTQYF
TRBV7-9	once	-	TRBJ2-1	TGTGCCAGCAGCTTAGCATCGGGAAATGAGCAGTTCTTC	CASSLASGNEQFF
TRBV19	-	-	TRBJ1-5	TGTGCCAGTGGAATCGGTGGCACAGACAGTCGGGAGCATCAGCCCCAGCATTTT	CASGIGGTDSREHQPQHF
TRBV6-5	once	TRBD1	TRBJ2-5	TGTGCCAGCAACCGGGACAGACAAGAGACCCAGTACTTC	CASNRDRQETQYF
TRBV28	-	TRBD1	TRBJ2-7	TGTGCCAGCACCCCCGGGACAGGGATCTATTGGGAGCAGTACTTC	CASTPGTGIYWEQYF
TRBV5-1	-	-	TRBJ1-6	TGCGCCAGCAGCTTGGCGGATAATTCACCCCTCCACTTT	CASSLADNSPLHF
TRBV28	-	TRBD1	TRBJ1-2	TGTGCCAGCAGTACTGGGACAGTCGGAGGCTACACCTTC	CASSTGTVGGYTF
TRBV19	-	-	TRBJ2-1	TGTGCCAGTAGTATGAGGGGAGACTACAATGAGCAGTTCTTC	CASSMRGDYNEQFF
TRBV4-3	-	TRBD2	TRBJ2-2	TGCGCCAGCAGCCAAGAATTAGCGGGAGCTACCGGGGAGCTGTTTTTT	CASSQELAGATGELFF
TRBV5-1	-	-	TRBJ2-1	TGCGCCAGCAGCGACGGGACCCAGAGCTACTACAATGAGCAGTTCTTC	CASSDGTQSYYNEQFF
TRBV11-2	-	-	TRBJ2-3	TGTGCCAGCAGCTTAGAGTGGACCTTTGATACGCAGTATTTT	CASSLEWTFDTQYF
TRBV2	-	-	TRBJ2-7	TGTGCCAGCTTGGGGAGAGGGGGCGAGCAGTACTTC	CASLGRGGEQYF
TRBV9	-	-	TRBJ2-7	TGTGCCAGCAGCGTATCCGGGCGAAACGAGCAGTACTTC	CASSVSGRNEQYF
TRBV2	once	-	TRBJ2-7	TGTGCCAGCAGTTTCGTCACGGGCTCCTACGAGCAGTACTTC	CASSFVTGSYEQYF